The present entry profiles one T cell receptor (beta chain) with its context. The germline V gene encodes CDR1 LNHDA and CDR2 SQIVND (reference sequence). CDR3 size: 14 residues. V was pared by 7 bases and J by 3 bases, with 7 bases of the junction left unmatched. This entry belongs to a study of blood T cell repertoires in COVID-19. The protocol was immunoSEQ multiplex PCR, while the TCRdb copy is restricted to in-frame clones and leaves out a portion. The sample has over 200,000 clones, 80% to 85% seen once. Sequencing input: peripheral blood. The rearrangement uses TRBV19 and TRBJ2-7; 9 nucleotides line up with TRBD1. The receptor's source is a human donor in a cohort sampled during active COVID-19. In nucleotides, the CDR3 is TGTGCCAGTAAGGCCGGGACAGGGAGCTACGAGCAGTACTTC. Translated, it gives CASKAGTGSYEQYF.